Presented here are 15 T cell receptor beta chains from one specimen sequenced in a study of human T cells and chemical hapten exposure. TCRdb called the RACE reads again in MiXCR, with one record for every CDR3 protein. The sample records over 300,000 distinct CDR3 sequences, 4% to 6% being singletons. Time point of the sample: pre-sensitization, week 0. Treatment defined: therapeutic diphenylcyclopropenone sensitization with weekly scalp DPC. This sample comprised whole blood, obtained in connection with sensitization to the hapten diphenylcyclopropenone (DPC). The receptor source for this set is a woman in her forties or fifties with alopecia areata. Some clones in this sample may be carry-over from other donors' samples.

In its sample, this clonotype was seen many times. V is TRBV3-1 and J is TRBJ1-2; no firm D call. Trimming took 1 base from V and 5 from J, leaving 11 bases between them. CDR1 and CDR2 from the germline V gene are LGHDT and YNNKEL (reference sequence). This CDR3 is 14 amino acids long. The CDR3 region has the DNA TGTGCCAGCAGCCAAGGTTCAGAAGGGTATGGCTACACCTTC. Its translation is CASSQGSEGYGYTF.

This rearrangement joins TRBV4-2 to TRBJ2-5; TRBD2 agrees at 10 bases. Germline CDR1 and CDR2: LGHNA and YNFKEQ. V gave up 0 bases and J gave up 5 bases; unmatched junction bases: 9. This CDR3 region has 17 residues. The CDR3 region has the DNA TGTGCCAGCAGCCAAGAGGGAAGGAGCGGGGGGGCGGAGACCCAGTACTTC. Translating it yields CASSQEGRSGGAETQYF.

In its sample, this clonotype was seen many times. J is TRBJ2-7 and V is TRBV6-5; 12 bases are shared with TRBD1. CDR3 size: 15 residues. Germline V gene sequence: CDR1 MNHEY, CDR2 SVGAGI. The trim removed 8 bases at V and 4 bases at J, leaving 9 bases unmatched. The CDR3 DNA sequence: TGTGCCAGCTCCCCTGGGACAGGGGGCTGGTACGAGCAGTACTTC. Protein: CASSPGTGGWYEQYF.

This clonotype was seen ten or more times. The gene calls are TRBV12-3 or TRBV12-4 and TRBJ1-1; D is undetermined. CDR3 length: 10 amino acids. V was cut by 8 bases and J by 4 bases, with 5 bases left in between. CDR3 in DNA: TGTGCCAGCTACCGCACTGAAGCTTTCTTT. This sequence encodes CASYRTEAFF.

This clonotype was detected only a few times. This chain links TRBV29-1 with TRBJ1-5, with D perhaps TRBD1 (5 bases). V dropped 7 bases and J dropped 4 bases, with 11 bases sitting between them. Germline V CDR1 and CDR2: SQVTM, ANQGSEA. This CDR3 has 12 residues. CDR3 sequence (DNA): TGCAGCGCCACGGGACCGAATCAGCCCCAGCATTTT. This codes for CSATGPNQPQHF.

This clonotype has a single count. The genes are TRBV20-1 and TRBJ1-1; D may be TRBD1 (5 bases). CDR1 and CDR2 (germline): DFQATT, SNEGSKA (reference sequence). CDR3 size: 12 residues. The germline V and J ends were trimmed by 3 bases and 6 bases, with 11 bases remaining between them. DNA of the CDR3: TGCAGTGCTAGTCTGGGGGATGCTGAAGCTTTCTTT. It specifies CSASLGDAEAFF.

The CDR3 spells CSVETSGIPYEQFF. CDR3 DNA sequence: TGCAGCGTTGAAACTAGCGGGATCCCATATGAGCAGTTCTTC. This chain connects TRBV29-1 to TRBJ2-1, with 10 positions matching TRBD2. The V gene end was trimmed by 2 bases and the J gene end by 8 bases; junction bases not matched to a gene: 6. This CDR3 contains 14 residues. CDR1 and CDR2 (germline): SQVTM, ANQGSEA.

This clonotype was counted between two and nine times. The rearrangement uses TRBV27 and TRBJ2-3; D assignment may be TRBD1 or TRBD2 (5 bases each). Trimming took off 5 bases at V and 5 bases at J, with 17 bases between the two ends. In germline, CDR1 is MNHEY, CDR2 SMNVEV (reference sequence). CDR3 length equals 15 residues. The CDR3 nucleotides are TGTGCCAGCAGTCAGTTCGATGGGGCGGGAGATACGCAGTATTTT. Encoded protein: CASSQFDGAGDTQYF.

The chain links TRBV7-9 to TRBJ2-7; weak D call: TRBD2 (5 bases). CDR3 size: 15 residues. CDR1 SEHNR and CDR2 FQNEAQ come from the germline V gene (reference sequence). Trimming took off 1 base at V and 3 bases at J, with 13 bases between the two ends. The CDR3 reads CASSLVTLAGYEQYF. CDR3 coding DNA: TGTGCCAGCAGCTTAGTAACGCTAGCTGGCTACGAGCAGTACTTC.

There are many counts of this clonotype. The chain employs TRBV5-6 and TRBJ1-5; 7 bases are a match to TRBD1. The ends lost 3 bases at V and 4 bases at J; junction bases unmatched: 10. Germline CDR1 SGHDT, CDR2 YYEEEE. The CDR3 is 16 residues long. In DNA form, the CDR3 reads TGTGCCAGCAGCTCTGCAAGTTTACAGGGGAATCAGCCCCAGCATTTT. Translation gives CASSSASLQGNQPQHF.

This clonotype appeared many times. This chain joins TRBV12-3 or TRBV12-4 and TRBJ1-1, with 7 bases matching TRBD1. The CDR3 is 13 amino acids. Losses at the gene ends were 5 bases for V and 7 bases for J; bases not matched to a gene: 7. CDR3 coding DNA: TGTGCCAGCAGTCCGACAGGGAAGGGTGAAGCTTTCTTT. Its protein is CASSPTGKGEAFF.

J is TRBJ1-6 and V is TRBV6-5; D gene uncertain. The length of the CDR3 is 16 residues. Per the germline V gene, CDR1 is MNHEY and CDR2 is SVGAGI. Trimming took off 4 bases at V and 0 bases at J, with 10 bases between the two ends. The CDR3 coding sequence is TGTGCCAGCAGTTTGGACCTCCGCTCCTATAATTCACCCCTCCACTTT. Encoded protein: CASSLDLRSYNSPLHF.

The chain recombines TRBV6-5 with TRBJ1-2; unclear D gene. The CDR3 spans 15 residues. Germline CDR1 MNHEY, CDR2 SVGAGI. Trimming left V 2 bases short and J 8 bases short, with 18 bases between. The CDR3 coding sequence is TGTGCCAGCAGTTACCAGGTCACTGGAGGGCAAGGCTACACCTTC. As protein: CASSYQVTGGQGYTF.

This clonotype appeared a few times. The chain employs TRBV5-5 and TRBJ2-5; the D is unclear. This CDR3 comprises 13 residues. Per germline, CDR1 SGHKS and CDR2 YYEKEE (reference sequence). V lost 0 bases, J lost 5 bases, and 8 bases lay in between. CDR3 loop: CASSLASTETQYF. The CDR3 DNA reads as TGTGCCAGCAGCTTGGCGTCAACGGAGACCCAGTACTTC.

This clonotype appeared many times. V gene TRBV6-2 or TRBV6-3 combines with J gene TRBJ1-5; D is unresolved. Deletions cut 4 bases from V and 6 bases from J, with 13 bases between. This CDR3 contains 14 residues. Germline V CDR1 and CDR2: MNHEY, SVGEGT. The CDR3 DNA reads TGTGCCAGCAGTTCTCGACAAATGGGTCAGCCCCAGCATTTT. This codes for CASSSRQMGQPQHF.